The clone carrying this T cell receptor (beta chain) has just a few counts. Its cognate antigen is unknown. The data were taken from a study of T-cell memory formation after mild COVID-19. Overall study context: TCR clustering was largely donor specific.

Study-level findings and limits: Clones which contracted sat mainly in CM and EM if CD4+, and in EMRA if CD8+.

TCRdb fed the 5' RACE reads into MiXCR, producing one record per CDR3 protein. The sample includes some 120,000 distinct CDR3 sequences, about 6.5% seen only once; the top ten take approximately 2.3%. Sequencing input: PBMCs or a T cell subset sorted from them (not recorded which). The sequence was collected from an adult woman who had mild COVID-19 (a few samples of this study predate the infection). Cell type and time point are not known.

CDR3 DNA: TGTGCCAGCAGTTTACAGACAGGTGGAAGTGGAAAACTGTTTTTT. This codes for CASSLQTGGSGKLFF. The chain has TRBV12-3 or TRBV12-4 and TRBJ1-4; possible D gene TRBD1, 6 bases. The CDR3 consists of 15 residues. Trimming took 2 bases from V and 10 from J, leaving 17 bases between them.